This passage covers 13 T cell receptor beta chains from one sample sequenced in a study of CD8+ T cells in alopecia areata. A sort of pooled cutaneous lymph node cells used CD4, CD8alpha, NKG2D, NKG2ACE and other stains. cDNA serving as the sequencing template came from extracted, reverse transcribed RNA. The assay was immunoSEQ multiplex PCR, and TCRdb's table has in-frame clones only and misses some. This set yields about 270,000 clones and no singletons; the top ten hold about 1.2%. Sequenced material: CD4+ T cells sorted from a lymph node. These receptors were taken from a C3H/HeJ mouse with alopecia areata. Strain MHC haplotype: H2-k.

This clone was seen at least ten times. Mouse names are used for the genes. The read finishes 4 residues shy of the CDR3 end, and the germline J gene is used to complete it. Other DNA sequences in this sample translate to the same CDR3. The rearrangement uses TRBV1 and TRBJ2-1; TRBD2 matches at 8 bases. This CDR3 has 15 amino acids. Germline trimming cut 0 bases from V and 3 bases from J; bases unmatched to any gene: 1. The germline V gene encodes CDR1 NSQYPW and CDR2 LRSPGD (reference sequence). CDR3 residues: CTCSAEGGAYAEQFF. Partial CDR3 DNA: TGCACCTGCAGTGCAGAGGGGGGGGCCTATGCT.

With respect to this clone: These gene names are mouse names. The CDR3 extends 4 residues past the end of the read, so its final part is completed from the germline J gene. The rearrangement uses TRBV31 and TRBJ2-1, with TRBD2 matching 8 bases. The CDR3 is 16 amino acids. V trimming: 0 bases; J trimming: 0 bases; junction bases outside the gene matches: 4. CDR1 is GKSSPN, CDR2 SITVG, per germline. CDR3 DNA (partial): TGTGCCTGGAGTCTAGCTGGGGGGCTTAACTATGCT. It translates to CAWSLAGGLNYA. The complete CDR3 protein is CAWSLAGGLNYAEQFF.

The sample holds a few counts of this clone. Gene names and germline match the mouse. Within the sample, other DNA sequences also encode this same CDR3. The sequenced part of the CDR3 DNA is TGCACCTGCAGCTCCGGGACACCAAACACCGGG. It yields the protein CTCSSGTPNTG. The CDR3 in its entirety is CTCSSGTPNTGQLYF. The chain couples TRBV1 to TRBJ2-2; TRBD1 might be the D (6 bases). The read ends 4 residues before the CDR3 terminus; that terminus is restored from the germline J gene. Trimming stripped 6 bases from V and 0 bases from J, with 11 bases between. This CDR3 comprises 15 residues. Looked up from germline, CDR1 is NSQYPW and CDR2 is LRSPGD (reference sequence).

This clone was observed a few times. Here the gene names and germline are mouse. The read is 4 residues too short to cover the CDR3 end, so that end is filled in from the germline J gene. V and J are TRBV14 and TRBJ1-1; D is unclear. This CDR3 comprises 14 residues. V lost 5 bases to trimming and J lost 0 bases, with 11 bases between them. Germline CDR1 is SGHDT and CDR2 is FRDEAV. The sequenced CDR3 bases are TGTGCCAGCAGCACCGCCCAGGCAAACACA. Its translation: CASSTAQANT. The complete CDR3 sequence is CASSTAQANTEVFF.

Details on this clone: This may stem from a read error, because a much larger clone lies one nucleotide away. Gene labels here are mouse ones. The read falls 4 residues short of the CDR3 end, and the missing part is taken from the germline J gene. The chain recombines TRBV4 with TRBJ1-1, with 9 bases lining up with TRBD1. V lost 5 bases and J lost 0; bases outside the gene matches: 1. This CDR3 spans 14 amino acids. CDR1 is LGHDT, CDR2 YNNKQL, per germline (reference sequence). The part of the CDR3 DNA that was read is TGTGCCAGCAGCCGACAGGGGGCAAACACA. Residues: CASSRQGANT. The entire CDR3 is CASSRQGANTEVFF.

On this clone itself: Gene names refer to mouse genes. The CDR3 is cut off 4 residues early in the read; its end comes from the germline J gene. The V call is TRBV5, the J call TRBJ2-1, with 9 positions matching TRBD2. Germline values: CDR1 LGHNA, CDR2 YNLKQL (reference sequence). V lost 4 bases, J lost 4 bases, and 5 bases stayed unmatched. The CDR3 covers 15 residues. The CDR3 sequence: CASSLHWGEYAEQFF. The CDR3 DNA, read in part, is TGTGCCAGCAGCCTCCACTGGGGGGAGTATGCT.

This clone was observed a few times. The germline and genes are mouse ones. The missing CDR3 end, 4 residues past where the read stops, is filled in from the germline J gene. The genes are TRBV13-1 and TRBJ2-1, with TRBD1 matching 9 bases. Germline loops: CDR1 NSHNY, CDR2 SYGAGN. Trimming at V came to 0 bases and at J to 4 bases, leaving 2 bases not matched to a gene. This CDR3 has 15 amino acids. This CDR3 reads CASSDGGQGYAEQFF. CDR3 DNA (partial): TGTGCCAGCAGTGATGGTGGACAGGGGTATGCT.

This clone was seen a few times. The listed genes are named as in mouse. The read stops 4 residues short of the end of the CDR3; the missing end is completed from the germline J gene. The chain is built from TRBV13-1 and TRBJ1-1; D possibly corresponds to TRBD1 (6 bases). V lost 0 bases, J lost 0 bases, and 9 bases lay in between. The CDR3 is made up of 15 amino acids. Germline CDR1 and CDR2: NSHNY and SYGAGN. CDR3 loop: CASSDAGQSNTEVFF. The DNA read from the CDR3 is TGTGCCAGCAGTGATGCCGGACAGTCAAACACA.

This clone has a handful of counts. Gene names refer to mouse genes. The read ends 3 residues early relative to the CDR3; the germline J gene fills the gap. The chain is built from TRBV1 and TRBJ1-6, with 10 bases matching TRBD1. TRBJ1-6 is marked as an open reading frame, function uncertain. The CDR3 runs 19 residues. V lost 3 bases and J lost 3; bases outside the gene matches: 11. Germline assignment: CDR1 NSQYPW and CDR2 LRSPGD (reference sequence). CDR3 region: CTCSATHRQGANYNSPLYF. The CDR3 bases that were read are TGCACCTGCAGTGCGACACACCGACAGGGGGCAAACTATAATTCGCCC.

This clone has a handful of counts. Gene names refer to mouse genes. The read ends 4 residues early relative to the CDR3; the germline J gene fills the gap. The rearrangement joins TRBV13-2 to TRBJ2-2; no clear D gene. The CDR3 consists of 14 residues. In germline, CDR1 is NNHNN, CDR2 SYGAGS (reference sequence). V lost 0 bases and J lost 3, with 6 bases in between. The CDR3 loop reads CASGDAADTGQLYF. The CDR3 bases that were read are TGTGCCAGCGGTGATGCTGCGGACACCGGG.

This clone was seen at least ten times. Gene names and germline refer to mouse. The missing CDR3 end, 4 residues past where the read stops, is filled in from the germline J gene. Additional DNA sequences in this sample encode the identical CDR3. The V and J genes are TRBV13-1 and TRBJ1-2; 8 positions agree with TRBD1. This CDR3 spans 13 amino acids. Germline V lookup: CDR1 NSHNY, CDR2 SYGAGN. The J segment lost 3 bases and the V segment lost 4 bases, leaving 2 bases of the junction unmatched. The CDR3 is CASSPDRDSDYTF. The sequenced CDR3 bases are TGTGCCAGCAGTCCGGACAGGGACTCC.

Remarks on this clone: Gene names and germline match the mouse. The read falls 4 residues short of the CDR3 end, and the missing part is taken from the germline J gene. The chain employs TRBV19 and TRBJ1-2; TRBD1 aligns across 7 bases. This CDR3 has 13 amino acids. Trimming cost V 4 bases and J 2 bases; bases outside gene matches: 2. Germline assignment: CDR1 FNHDT and CDR2 SITEND (reference sequence). CDR3 sequence reads: CASSLGGNSDYTF. The sequenced CDR3 bases are TGTGCCAGCAGTCTAGGGGGCAACTCC.

Concerning this clone: Mouse germline and gene names are used. The observed sequence ends 4 residues before the CDR3 terminus, with the missing tail filled in from the germline J gene. This sequence joins TRBV13-3 and TRBJ2-1, with D perhaps matching TRBD1 (6 bases). Germline V lookup: CDR1 NNHDY, CDR2 SYVADS. This CDR3 spans 12 amino acids. CDR3 DNA, as far as it was read: TGTGCCAGCAGGTACACAGGGGCT. Translated: CASRYTGA. The full CDR3 protein is CASRYTGAEQFF.